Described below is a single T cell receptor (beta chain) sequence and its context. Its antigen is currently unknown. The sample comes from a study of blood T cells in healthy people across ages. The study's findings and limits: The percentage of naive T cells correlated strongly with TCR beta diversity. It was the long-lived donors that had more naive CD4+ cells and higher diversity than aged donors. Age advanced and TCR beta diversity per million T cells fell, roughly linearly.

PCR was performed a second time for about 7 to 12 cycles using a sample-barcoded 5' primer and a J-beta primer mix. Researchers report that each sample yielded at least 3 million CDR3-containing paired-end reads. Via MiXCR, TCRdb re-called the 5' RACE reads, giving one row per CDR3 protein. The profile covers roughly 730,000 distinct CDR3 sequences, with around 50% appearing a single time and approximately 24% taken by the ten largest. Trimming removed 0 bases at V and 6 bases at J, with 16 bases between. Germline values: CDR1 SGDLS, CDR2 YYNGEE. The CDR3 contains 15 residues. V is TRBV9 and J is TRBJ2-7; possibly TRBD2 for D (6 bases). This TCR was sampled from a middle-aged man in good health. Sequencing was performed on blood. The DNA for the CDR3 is TGTGCCAGCAGCGTAGACGGGAGTAGTCTCTGCGAGCAGTACTTC. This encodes CASSVDGSSLCEQYF.